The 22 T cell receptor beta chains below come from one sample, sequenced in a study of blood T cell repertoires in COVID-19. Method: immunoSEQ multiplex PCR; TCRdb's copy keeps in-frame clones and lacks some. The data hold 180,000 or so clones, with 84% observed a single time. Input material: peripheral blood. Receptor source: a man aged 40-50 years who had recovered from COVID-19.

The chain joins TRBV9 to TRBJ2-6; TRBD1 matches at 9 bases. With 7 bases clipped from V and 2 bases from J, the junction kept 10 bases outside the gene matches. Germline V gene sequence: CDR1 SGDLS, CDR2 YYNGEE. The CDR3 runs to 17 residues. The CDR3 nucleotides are TGTGCCAGCGAGACCGGGACAGGGTTGACTGGGGCCAACGTCCTGACTTTC. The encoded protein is CASETGTGLTGANVLTF.

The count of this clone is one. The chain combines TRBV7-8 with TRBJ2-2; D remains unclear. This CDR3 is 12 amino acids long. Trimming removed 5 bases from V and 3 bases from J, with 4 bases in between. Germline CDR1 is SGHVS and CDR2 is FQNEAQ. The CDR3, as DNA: TGTGCCAGCAGCCCTGACACCGGGGAGCTGTTTTTT. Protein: CASSPDTGELFF.

Written as DNA, the CDR3 is TGTGCCAGCAGACAGTCGGCAGGGGCTGTCCAAGAGACCCAGTACTTC. It yields the protein CASRQSAGAVQETQYF. The genes are TRBV3-1 (or the pseudogene TRBV3-2) and TRBJ2-5; weak D call: TRBD1 (6 bases). Germline values: CDR1 LGHDT, CDR2 YNNKEL (reference sequence). Trimming shortened V by 6 bases and J by 1 base, and 18 bases separated the two germline ends. The CDR3 has 16 amino acids.

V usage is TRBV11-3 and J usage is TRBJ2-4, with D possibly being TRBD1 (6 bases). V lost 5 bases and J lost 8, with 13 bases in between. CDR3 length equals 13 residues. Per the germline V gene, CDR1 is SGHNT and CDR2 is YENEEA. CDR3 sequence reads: CASSGQLGDIQYF. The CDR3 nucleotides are TGTGCCAGCAGCGGACAGCTCGGGGACATTCAGTACTTC.

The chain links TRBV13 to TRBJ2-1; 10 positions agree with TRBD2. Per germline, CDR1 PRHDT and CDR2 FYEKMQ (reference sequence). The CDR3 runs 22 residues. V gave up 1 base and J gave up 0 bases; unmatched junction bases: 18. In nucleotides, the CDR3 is TGTGCCAGCAGCTTAGCGCGCTTGACTAGCGGGTATCCAAGAATCTCCTACAATGAGCAGTTCTTC. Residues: CASSLARLTSGYPRISYNEQFF.

The CDR3 spells CASSVTGLESPLHF. In DNA form, the CDR3 reads TGTGCCAGCAGCGTAACAGGGTTAGAATCACCCCTCCACTTT. This chain joins TRBV9 and TRBJ1-6; possible D gene TRBD1, 6 bases. CDR1 SGDLS and CDR2 YYNGEE come from the germline V gene. Trimming shortened V by 1 base and J by 10 bases, and 12 bases separated the two germline ends. The CDR3 loop spans 14 amino acids.

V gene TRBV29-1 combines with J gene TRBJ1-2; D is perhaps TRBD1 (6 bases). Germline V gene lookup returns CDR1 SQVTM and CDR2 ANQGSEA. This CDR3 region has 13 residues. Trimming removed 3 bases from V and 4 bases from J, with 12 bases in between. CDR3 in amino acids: CSVDRKGGYGYTF. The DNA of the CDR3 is TGCAGCGTTGATAGGAAAGGGGGCTATGGCTACACCTTC.

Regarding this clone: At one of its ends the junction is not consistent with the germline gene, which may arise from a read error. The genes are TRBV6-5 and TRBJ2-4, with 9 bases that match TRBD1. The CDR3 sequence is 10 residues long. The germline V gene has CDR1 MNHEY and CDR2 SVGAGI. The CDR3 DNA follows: TGTGCCAGCGCCGGACAGGGGCGACACTTC. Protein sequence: CASAGQGRHF.

CDR3 sequence: CASSSYPRTGGQETQYF. CDR3 nucleotide sequence: TGTGCCAGCAGCTCCTACCCCCGGACAGGTGGGCAAGAGACCCAGTACTTC. The chain employs TRBV11-2 and TRBJ2-5, with 7 bases matching TRBD1. Germline V lookup: CDR1 SGHAT, CDR2 FQNNGV. With 4 bases clipped from V and 2 bases from J, the junction kept 13 bases outside the gene matches. The CDR3 extends over 17 amino acids.

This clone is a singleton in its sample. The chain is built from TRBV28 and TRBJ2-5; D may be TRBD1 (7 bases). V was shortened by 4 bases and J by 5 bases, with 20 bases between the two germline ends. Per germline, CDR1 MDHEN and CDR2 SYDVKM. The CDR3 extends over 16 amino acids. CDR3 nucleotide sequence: TGTGCCAGCAGTTCTCTCGCCAGGGGGGCCGGCGAGACCCAGTACTTC. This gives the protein CASSSLARGAGETQYF.

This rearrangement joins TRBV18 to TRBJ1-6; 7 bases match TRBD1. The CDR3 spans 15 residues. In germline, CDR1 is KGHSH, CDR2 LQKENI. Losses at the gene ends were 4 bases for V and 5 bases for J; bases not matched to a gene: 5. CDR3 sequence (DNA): TGTGCCAGCTCACTACAGGGGAATGATAATTCACCCCTCCACTTT. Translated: CASSLQGNDNSPLHF.

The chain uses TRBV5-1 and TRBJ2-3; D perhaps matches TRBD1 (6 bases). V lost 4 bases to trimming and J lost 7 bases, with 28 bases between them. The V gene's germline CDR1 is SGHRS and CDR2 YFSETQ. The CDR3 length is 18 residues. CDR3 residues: CASSQLMATGHLPNTQYF. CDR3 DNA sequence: TGCGCCAGCAGCCAACTAATGGCGACGGGACATCTACCGAATACGCAGTATTTT.

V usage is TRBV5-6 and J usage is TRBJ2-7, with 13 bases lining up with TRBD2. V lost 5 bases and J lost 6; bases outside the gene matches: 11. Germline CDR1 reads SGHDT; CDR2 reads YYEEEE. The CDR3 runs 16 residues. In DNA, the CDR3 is TGTGCCAGCAGGACTGGGACTAGCGGGACCGAGGGCGAGCAGTACTTC. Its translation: CASRTGTSGTEGEQYF.

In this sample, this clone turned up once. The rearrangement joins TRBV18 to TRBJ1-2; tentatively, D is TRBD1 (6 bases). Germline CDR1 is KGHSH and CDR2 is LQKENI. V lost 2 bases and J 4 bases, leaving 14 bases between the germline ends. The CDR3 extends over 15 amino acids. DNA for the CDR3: TGTGCCAGCTCACCAAATCCCAGGGGCGGCTATGGCTACACCTTC. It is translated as CASSPNPRGGYGYTF. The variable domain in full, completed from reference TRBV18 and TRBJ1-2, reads NAGVMQNPRHLVRRRGQEARLRCSPMKGHSHVYWYRQLPEEGLKFMVYLQKENIIDESGMPKERFSAEFPKEGPSILRIQQVVRGDSAAYFCASSPNPRGGYGYTFGSGTRLTVV.

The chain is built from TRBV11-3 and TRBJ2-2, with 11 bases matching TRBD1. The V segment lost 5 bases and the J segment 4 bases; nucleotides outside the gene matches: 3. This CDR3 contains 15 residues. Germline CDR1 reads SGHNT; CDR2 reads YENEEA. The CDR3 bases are TGTGCCAGCAGCCCAGGGACAGGGGGCACCGGGGAGCTGTTTTTT. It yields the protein CASSPGTGGTGELFF.

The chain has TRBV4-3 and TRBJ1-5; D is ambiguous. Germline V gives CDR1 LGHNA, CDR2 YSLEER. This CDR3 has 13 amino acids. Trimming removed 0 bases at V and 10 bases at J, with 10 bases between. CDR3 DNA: TGCGCCAGCAGCCAAGATCCGGGAAGCCCCCAGCATTTT. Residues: CASSQDPGSPQHF.

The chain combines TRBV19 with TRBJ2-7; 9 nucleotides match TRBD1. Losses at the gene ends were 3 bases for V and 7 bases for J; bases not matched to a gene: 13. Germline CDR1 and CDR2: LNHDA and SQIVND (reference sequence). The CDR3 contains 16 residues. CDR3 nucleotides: TGTGCCAGTAGTATCGCCGGGACAGGGCCCTCCAGTGAGCAGTACTTC. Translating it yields CASSIAGTGPSSEQYF.

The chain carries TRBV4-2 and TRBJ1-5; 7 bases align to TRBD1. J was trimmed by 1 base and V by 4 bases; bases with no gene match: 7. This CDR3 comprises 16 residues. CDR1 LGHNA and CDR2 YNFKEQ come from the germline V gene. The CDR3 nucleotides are TGTGCCAGCAGCCTTCGGACAGGCCCAAGCAATCAGCCCCAGCATTTT. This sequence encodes CASSLRTGPSNQPQHF.

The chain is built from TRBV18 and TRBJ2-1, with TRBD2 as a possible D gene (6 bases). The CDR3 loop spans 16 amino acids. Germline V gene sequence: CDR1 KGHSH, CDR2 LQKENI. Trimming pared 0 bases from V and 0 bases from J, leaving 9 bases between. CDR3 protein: CASSPPAGPSYNEQFF. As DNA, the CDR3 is TGTGCCAGCTCACCACCTGCGGGACCCTCCTACAATGAGCAGTTCTTC.

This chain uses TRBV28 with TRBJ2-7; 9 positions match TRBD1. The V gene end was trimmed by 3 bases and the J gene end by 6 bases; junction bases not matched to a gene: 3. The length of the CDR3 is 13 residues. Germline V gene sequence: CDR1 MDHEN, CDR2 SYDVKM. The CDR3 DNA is TGTGCCAGCAGTTTCCGGGACAGGGCCGAGCAGTACTTC. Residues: CASSFRDRAEQYF.

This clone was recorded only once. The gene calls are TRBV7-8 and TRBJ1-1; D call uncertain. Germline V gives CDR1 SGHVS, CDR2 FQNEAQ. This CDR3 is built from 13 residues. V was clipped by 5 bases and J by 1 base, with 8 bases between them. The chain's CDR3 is CASSPQKNTEAFF. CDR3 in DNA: TGTGCCAGCAGCCCGCAGAAGAACACTGAAGCTTTCTTT.

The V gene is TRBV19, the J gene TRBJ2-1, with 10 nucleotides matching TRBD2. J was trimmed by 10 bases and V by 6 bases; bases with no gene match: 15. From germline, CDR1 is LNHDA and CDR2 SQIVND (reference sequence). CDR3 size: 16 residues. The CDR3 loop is CASSPGGSGRDGEQFF. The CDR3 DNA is TGTGCCAGTAGCCCAGGGGGAAGCGGGAGGGATGGCGAGCAGTTCTTC.